This TCR beta chain was retrieved from a study of blood T cells in healthy people across ages. In the study overall: Template-switching capture recovered about one barcoded beta molecule per two T cells. Overall study results and limits: Unsorted PBMCs ruled out conclusive naive versus antigen-experienced comparison.

In germline, CDR1 is SGHRS, CDR2 YFSETQ. J was trimmed by 5 bases and V by 2 bases; bases with no gene match: 4. The CDR3 has 14 amino acids. A second PCR, run for 7 to 11 cycles, used a sample-barcoded 5' primer plus a J-beta primer mix. Every cDNA molecule carried a tag from a template-switch adaptor bearing 12 random nucleotides. MiXCR was run by TCRdb on the 5' RACE reads, yielding one entry per CDR3 protein. The repertoire has approximately 730,000 distinct CDR3 sequences, 50% to 65% of them found once; the top ten carry roughly two fifths. In terms of origin and age, donors were healthy Caucasian individuals from Russia aged about 6 to 90. With regard to this clonotype: Antigen: not known.

This chain uses TRBV5-1 with TRBJ2-7; TRBD2 agrees at 10 bases. The sequence derives from a man aged 80 or over in good health. Sequencing was done on a sample of blood. This chain's CDR3 is CASSFTSGNDEQYF. The CDR3 coding sequence is TGCGCCAGCAGCTTCACTAGCGGGAACGACGAGCAGTACTTC.